This T cell receptor (beta chain) was recorded in a study of T cell changes during pregnancy in multiple sclerosis. The V end was cut by 0 bases, the J end by 8 bases, with 14 bases between. The germline gives CDR1 SGDLS, CDR2 YYNGEE. CDR3 size: 14 residues. Using immunoSEQ multiplex PCR, the repertoire was profiled, and TCRdb retains in-frame clones only, with some absent. The sample records about 110,000 clones, more than 80% being singletons. The chain combines TRBV9 with TRBJ1-2; weak D call: TRBD1 (5 bases). The starting material was peripheral blood, obtained before pregnancy. This TCR was sampled from a female donor with multiple sclerosis, enrolled in a pregnancy study. As DNA, the CDR3 is TGTGCCAGCAGCGTAGAGGGGTCAGCGGGAGGCTACACCTTC. This translates into CASSVEGSAGGYTF.